The 2 T cell receptor beta chains listed next were all sequenced from one sample in a study of shared clonotypes between healthy human individuals. Some clones are missing from TCRdb's copy, which holds only in-frame ones; the method was immunoSEQ multiplex PCR. This sample carries over a million clones, 60% to 80% of them seen once, and the ten largest clones take about 1.5%. Sequenced: memory CD4+ T cells sorted from blood. Subset specified: CD45RA-negative fraction. These receptors were obtained from a man aged 18 to 35 in good health.

This chain links TRBV7-2 with TRBJ2-3; 7 bases align to TRBD2. After removal of 1 base from V and 0 bases from J, the junction contained 4 bases not matched to a gene. This CDR3 contains 16 residues. CDR1 SGHTA and CDR2 FQGNSA come from the germline V gene. The CDR3 bases are TGTGCCAGCAGCTTAGTATTGGGACTAAGCACAGATACGCAGTATTTT. It translates to CASSLVLGLSTDTQYF.

The chain couples TRBV6-1 to TRBJ2-3; the D is unclear. This CDR3 has 14 amino acids. CDR1 is MNHNS and CDR2 is SASEGT in the germline V gene. V was pared by 4 bases and J by 3 bases, with 11 bases between. The CDR3 protein is CASSGTQGTDTQYF. CDR3 DNA sequence: TGTGCCAGCAGTGGAACACAAGGGACAGATACGCAGTATTTT.